Below are 21 T cell receptor beta chains sequenced from a single sample in a study of CD8 T cells in ankylosing spondylitis. TCRdb reprocessed the 5' RACE reads with MiXCR, giving one entry per CDR3 protein. Of more than 150,000 distinct CDR3 sequences listed, 18% are singletons. The specimen was blood, either unsorted or a sorted T cell fraction (not recorded which). These receptors came from a male donor under 30 with ankylosing spondylitis or in good health (not recorded which).

The genes are TRBV29-1 and TRBJ2-7, with 12 bases lining up with TRBD2. The J segment lost 2 bases and the V segment lost 6 bases, leaving 5 bases of the junction unmatched. CDR3 size: 14 residues. The germline CDR1 and CDR2 sequences are SQVTM and ANQGSEA. The CDR3 loop is CSVQLAGGPYEQYF. The CDR3 DNA sequence: TGCAGCGTACAACTAGCGGGAGGTCCCTACGAGCAGTACTTC.

In its sample, this clonotype was seen many times. This chain uses TRBV12-3 or TRBV12-4 with TRBJ1-4; 9 positions agree with TRBD1. The V and J ends lost 3 bases and 7 bases, in that order; junction bases with no gene match: 9. The CDR3 extends over 16 amino acids. The CDR3 coding sequence is TGTGCCAGCAGTTTTAGGGCGACAGGGGGTGGTGAAAAACTGTTTTTT. Translation: CASSFRATGGGEKLFF.

This clonotype showed up many times. The gene calls are TRBV24-1 and TRBJ2-1; D is ambiguous. The length of the CDR3 is 13 residues. The V and J ends lost 5 bases and 4 bases respectively, with 8 bases between them. Germline V gene data show CDR1 as KGHDR and CDR2 as SFDVKD. CDR3: CATSGPGYNEQFF. The DNA of the CDR3 is TGTGCCACCAGTGGCCCGGGTTACAATGAGCAGTTCTTC.

The chain links TRBV7-2 to TRBJ2-4; D perhaps matches TRBD1 (6 bases). The CDR3 totals 14 residues. Trimming took 8 bases from V and 7 from J, leaving 18 bases between them. Germline values: CDR1 SGHTA, CDR2 FQGNSA. The CDR3 is CASSRPGVGNIQYF. The CDR3 DNA is TGTGCCAGCTCTCGCCCAGGGGTAGGGAACATTCAGTACTTC.

This chain links TRBV7-2 with TRBJ2-5, with D perhaps matching TRBD1 or TRBD2 (5 bases each). V was cut by 6 bases and J by 5 bases, with 19 bases left in between. The CDR3 has 15 residues. From germline, CDR1 is SGHTA and CDR2 FQGNSA. CDR3 DNA sequence: TGTGCCAGCAGTCAAGTCGGTACGGGGACGGAGACCCAGTACTTC. This translates into CASSQVGTGTETQYF.

This clonotype was counted ten times or more. This chain connects TRBV18 to TRBJ1-5; TRBD1 aligns across 9 bases. Per the germline V gene, CDR1 is KGHSH and CDR2 is LQKENI. The CDR3 loop spans 16 amino acids. Trimming cost V 2 bases and J 2 bases; bases outside gene matches: 4. CDR3: CASSPETGGGNQPQHF. The CDR3 nucleotides read TGTGCCAGCTCACCAGAGACAGGGGGTGGCAATCAGCCCCAGCATTTT.

The sample holds many counts of this clonotype. This chain connects TRBV5-1 to TRBJ2-1, with 7 bases fitting TRBD2. CDR1 is SGHRS and CDR2 is YFSETQ in the germline V gene. The CDR3 has 15 amino acids. V lost 2 bases to trimming and J lost 0 bases; unmatched junction nucleotides: 2. This CDR3 reads CASSFGGGSYNEQFF. The CDR3 region has the DNA TGCGCCAGCAGCTTTGGGGGGGGCTCCTACAATGAGCAGTTCTTC. Full variable domain (remainder filled in from reference TRBV5-1 and TRBJ2-1): KAGVTQTPRYLIKTRGQQVTLSCSPISGHRSVSWYQQTPGQGLQFLFEYFSETQRNKGNFPGRFSGRQFSNSRSEMNVSTLELGDSALYLCASSFGGGSYNEQFFGPGTRLTVL.

This clonotype appeared many times. The chain is built from TRBV6-5 and TRBJ2-1; 12 bases line up with TRBD1. CDR3 size: 17 residues. Germline CDR1 MNHEY, CDR2 SVGAGI. The V and J ends lost 0 bases and 2 bases, in that order; junction bases with no gene match: 2. CDR3: CASSYSGTGGAYNEQFF. CDR3 coding DNA: TGTGCCAGCAGTTACTCCGGGACAGGGGGCGCCTACAATGAGCAGTTCTTC.

This clonotype occurred many times. This sequence joins TRBV6-2 or TRBV6-3 and TRBJ2-1; unclear D gene. This CDR3 has 13 residues. CDR1 and CDR2 (germline): MNHEY, SVGEGT. V was shortened by 6 bases and J by 0 bases, with 6 bases between the two germline ends. The CDR3 sequence is CASRESSYNEQFF. CDR3 coding DNA: TGTGCCAGCAGGGAAAGCTCCTACAATGAGCAGTTCTTC.

This clonotype was detected many times. The chain couples TRBV5-1 to TRBJ2-1; 8 bases align to TRBD2. V lost 1 base to trimming and J lost 8 bases; unmatched junction nucleotides: 5. CDR1 and CDR2 from the germline V gene are SGHRS and YFSETQ. The CDR3 runs 14 residues. Written as DNA, the CDR3 is TGCGCCAGCAGCTTGAACGGGAGGGCCGATGAGCAGTTCTTC. Translation gives CASSLNGRADEQFF.

V and J are TRBV3-1 and TRBJ1-2; D is possibly TRBD1 (5 bases). This CDR3 has 14 residues. In germline, CDR1 is LGHDT, CDR2 YNNKEL (reference sequence). V was shortened by 4 bases and J by 8 bases, with 17 bases between the two germline ends. CDR3 nucleotide sequence: TGTGCCAGCAGCCCCTCCTCCTGGGGCGGGGGCTACACCTTC. As protein: CASSPSSWGGGYTF.

This clonotype was found many times. The V and J genes are TRBV5-6 and TRBJ2-1, with 8 bases lining up with TRBD2. From germline, CDR1 is SGHDT and CDR2 YYEEEE. The CDR3 length is 15 residues. Losses at the gene ends were 3 bases for V and 6 bases for J; bases not matched to a gene: 8. CDR3 sequence reads: CASSSGLDITNEQFF. The CDR3, as DNA: TGTGCCAGCAGCTCGGGACTAGATATTACCAATGAGCAGTTCTTC.

The J gene is TRBJ2-5, the V gene TRBV25-1; D is uncertain. This CDR3 contains 10 residues. CDR1 is MGHDK and CDR2 is SYGVNS in the germline V gene. The ends were cut back, 8 bases at V and 5 bases at J, with 6 bases in the middle. CDR3 nucleotides: TGTGCCAGCGAAGGGGAGACCCAGTACTTC. Protein sequence: CASEGETQYF.

A single count supports this clonotype. V usage is TRBV6-4 and J usage is TRBJ2-1; TRBD2 agrees at 7 bases. This CDR3 has 13 amino acids. CDR1 and CDR2 from the germline V gene are MRHNA and SNTAGT. The ends lost 3 bases at V and 12 bases at J; junction bases unmatched: 8. The CDR3 DNA is TGTGCCAGCAGTGAATCGCCTGCGGGAGTGCAGTTCTTC. Translating gives CASSESPAGVQFF.

This clonotype was seen just once. The chain combines TRBV6-5 with TRBJ2-7; 11 bases are a match to TRBD2. Germline values: CDR1 MNHEY, CDR2 SVGAGI. J gave up 4 bases and V 4 bases, and 6 bases lay outside the gene matches. The CDR3 is 15 amino acids. DNA for the CDR3: TGTGCCAGCAGTTCCCATAGCGGGAGGGGGTACGAGCAGTACTTC. Protein sequence: CASSSHSGRGYEQYF.

This clonotype was observed at least ten times. V usage is TRBV12-3 or TRBV12-4 and J usage is TRBJ1-3, with TRBD1 as a possible D gene (6 bases). V was pared by 6 bases and J by 3 bases, with 15 bases between. CDR3 length equals 15 residues. CDR3 region: CASRLGGAGGNTIYF. The DNA of the CDR3 is TGTGCCAGCAGGTTGGGGGGGGCTGGTGGAAACACCATATATTTT.

This clonotype was detected ten times or more. The chain links TRBV2 to TRBJ1-4; no firm D call. The length of the CDR3 is 12 residues. With 5 bases removed from V and 11 bases from J, the gap between germline ends came to 12 bases. CDR1 is SNHLY, CDR2 FYNNEI, per germline. The CDR3 region is CASSPDDRKLFF. CDR3 DNA: TGTGCCAGCAGTCCTGATGATCGGAAACTGTTTTTT. Drawing the rest from reference TRBV2 and TRBJ1-4, the complete variable domain is EPEVTQTPSHQVTQMGQEVILRCVPISNHLYFYWYRQILGQKVEFLVSFYNNEISEKSEIFDDQFSVERPDGSNFTLKIRSTKLEDSAMYFCASSPDDRKLFFGSGTQLSVL.

This clonotype was seen repeatedly, ten times or more. The chain combines TRBV29-1 with TRBJ1-6, with D perhaps TRBD1 (6 bases). Germline V gene lookup returns CDR1 SQVTM and CDR2 ANQGSEA. This CDR3 comprises 14 residues. Trimming stripped 4 bases from V and 5 bases from J, with 12 bases between. CDR3 protein: CSVAQGSDNSPLHF. CDR3 in DNA: TGCAGCGTTGCACAGGGTTCCGATAATTCACCCCTCCACTTT.

The J gene is TRBJ1-2, the V gene TRBV12-3 or TRBV12-4; D gene uncertain. V lost 0 bases, J lost 1 base, and 6 bases lay in between. The CDR3 sequence is 14 residues long. CDR3 sequence reads: CASSLAHSNYGYTF. As DNA, the CDR3 is TGTGCCAGCAGTTTAGCCCACAGTAACTATGGCTACACCTTC.

This clonotype came up many times. This chain connects TRBV29-1 to TRBJ2-1, with 9 bases that match TRBD1. CDR3 length equals 16 residues. The trim removed 5 bases at V and 1 base at J, leaving 9 bases unmatched. The germline CDR1 and CDR2 sequences are SQVTM and ANQGSEA. The CDR3 spells CSVPTPDRGSYNEQFF. The CDR3 DNA is TGCAGCGTTCCCACTCCGGACAGGGGTTCCTACAATGAGCAGTTCTTC.

This clonotype was found many times. The chain employs TRBV12-3 or TRBV12-4 and TRBJ2-3, with D maybe TRBD2 (6 bases). The CDR3 loop spans 12 amino acids. V lost 6 bases and J 8 bases, leaving 12 bases between the germline ends. DNA of the CDR3: TGTGCCAGCAGCCCTACGGGGGTTACGCAGTATTTT. It is translated as CASSPTGVTQYF.